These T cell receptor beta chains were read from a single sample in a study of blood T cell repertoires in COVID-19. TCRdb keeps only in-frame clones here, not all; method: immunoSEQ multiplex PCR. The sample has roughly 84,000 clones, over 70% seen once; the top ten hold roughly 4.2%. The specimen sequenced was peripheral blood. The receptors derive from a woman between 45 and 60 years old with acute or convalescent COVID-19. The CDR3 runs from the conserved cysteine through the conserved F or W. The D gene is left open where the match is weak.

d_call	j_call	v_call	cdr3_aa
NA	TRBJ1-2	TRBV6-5	CASSYPTGQGIYGYTF
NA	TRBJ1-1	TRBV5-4	CASSLRLVNTEAFF
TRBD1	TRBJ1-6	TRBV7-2	CASSLPGQGRSPLHF
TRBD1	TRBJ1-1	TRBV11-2	CASSLTGGIPQIDAFF
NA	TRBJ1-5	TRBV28	CASSFGAGRGNQPQHF
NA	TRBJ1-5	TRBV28	CASGLLQHF
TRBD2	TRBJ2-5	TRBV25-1	CASSEYLAGEETQYF
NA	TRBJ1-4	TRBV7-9	CASSPSFGDEKLFF
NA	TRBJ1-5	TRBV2	CASLGLGNQPQHF
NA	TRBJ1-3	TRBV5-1	CASSLGTGSSGNTIYF
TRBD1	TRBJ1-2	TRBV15	CATSRVEGAYGYTF
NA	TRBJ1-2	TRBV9	CASSALGDYGYTF
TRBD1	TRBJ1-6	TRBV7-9	CASSLAGGYNSPLHF
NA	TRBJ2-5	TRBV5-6	CASSLRDLATQETQYF
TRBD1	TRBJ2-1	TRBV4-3	CASSRDRYNEQFF
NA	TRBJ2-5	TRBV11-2	CASSLQGQETQYF
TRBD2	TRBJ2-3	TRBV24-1	CATSDRAGGPFNTQYF
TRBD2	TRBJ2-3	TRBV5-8	CASSPRNPGGDTQYF
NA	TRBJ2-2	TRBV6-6	CASSSGRQTTGELFF
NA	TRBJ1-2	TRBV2	CASRGGRSYGYTF
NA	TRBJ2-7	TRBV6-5	CASSWAKGGRGGQYF
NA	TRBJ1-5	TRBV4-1	CASSQEEELNQPQHF
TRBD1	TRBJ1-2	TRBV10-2	CASRETGGVYGYTF
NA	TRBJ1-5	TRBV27	CASSPGRDSNQPQHF
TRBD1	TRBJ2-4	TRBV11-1	CASSPGQGNIQYF
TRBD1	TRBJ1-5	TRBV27	CASSLSGTERNQPQHF
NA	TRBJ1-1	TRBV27	CASSLSQGDLRNTEAFF
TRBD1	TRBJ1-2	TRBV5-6	CASSPTGYGYTF
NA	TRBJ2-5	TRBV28	CASSYSGRETQYF
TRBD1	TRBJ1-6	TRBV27	CASSEQGVSSPLHF
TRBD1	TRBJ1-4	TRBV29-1	CSVVPGTGFHEKLFF
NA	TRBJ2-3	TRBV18	CASSPPSQGPTDTQYF